This T cell receptor beta chain was identified in a study of cytomegalovirus exposure and HLA in healthy donors (dated by TCRdb to about 2017). Turning to the overall study: An earlier analysis of 587 of the donors reported 250 to 350 Gb of sequence data and 117 million unique TCR beta sequences obtained from roughly 180 million T cells. Approximately 300 gigabases of sequencing data and approximately 92 million unique TCR sequences made up an early release that covered 640 HLA-typed donors. Of the roughly 390 genotyped donors, roughly 80% were placed in the genetic ancestry cluster associated with self-reported Caucasian donors. The study was designed to test whether signatures of past pathogen exposure could be identified by cataloging public T cell receptors. The study used immunosequencing to profile the T cell repertoires of several hundred subjects and linked those repertoires to cytomegalovirus serostatus. Besides the first cohort of roughly 660 subjects, a separate validation cohort made up of roughly 120 different subjects was used. The study combined high-throughput TCR immunosequencing, statistical association of individual TCRs with disease status, and machine learning to predict cytomegalovirus infection status. In a later analysis, previously published TCR beta repertoires from hundreds of donors were re-analyzed and high-resolution HLA genotyping was added so that TCR occurrence patterns could be studied. Rather than using new phenotypic data, the later analysis identified candidate immune exposures from TCR beta sequences and from how often those sequences occurred across donors. An earlier analysis of some 600 of the donors applied high-throughput TCR beta sequencing to assess whether each TCR beta V gene segment acted as functional or pseudogenic. Alongside the repertoire data, information on donor age, sex, ethnicity and CMV serostatus was compiled. A later genetic analysis took genome-wide SNP genotypes for about 55% of the 666 donors and used that subset as a discovery cohort. All discovery cohort repertoires had been generated using a single sequencing platform. Both class I and class II loci were covered by HLA typing, at four-digit resolution. Typing coverage varied by locus: roughly 629-640 donors for A, B, C, DRB1 and DQB1; approximately 500 for DQA1; nearly 610 for DPA1; under 490 for DPB1. Four to six DR-DQ haplotypes were handled as single units for association and clustering because linkage in the cohort was strong. Across around 400 genotyped donors of the cohort, an average of about 250,000 unique TCR beta nucleotide sequences per donor were sequenced, and approximately 19% of those sequences were non-productive.

Results the study describes overall, beyond this receptor: Correlated functional status among segregating V segments might be attributable to linkage disequilibrium, but an unknown experimental factor could not be ruled out. A later analysis found that TCR association rates varied across HLA loci, with DRB1 alleles showing the most associated TCRs and HLA-C alleles the fewest. The classifier was reported to diagnose cytomegalovirus status with high specificity and sensitivity in both the original cohort and the validation cohort. In a later analysis, several top co-occurrence clusters were reported to appear linked to parvovirus B19, influenza, CMV and Epstein-Barr virus. Fewer than 20 rarely observed V segments, including chromosome 9 orphons, were excluded from the earlier analysis of 550 to 700 of the donors because counts were too low. The authors suggested that the approach could potentially be generalized to other disease states and immunological phenotypes. Most CMV-associated TCR beta chains appeared to be HLA-restricted in a later analysis, and the HLA associations seemed to be driven largely by CMV exposure. According to a later genetic analysis, donors in an Asian-associated ancestry cluster had fewer N-insertions in productive TCRs than the approximately 670-donor mean. Sequencing depth was assumed to be roughly uniform across donors in the presence/absence analyses, though that assumption may not hold. The study gave a list of some 150 TCR beta chains associated with cytomegalovirus. This cohort had only TCR beta chains sequenced, and the lack of alpha or paired-chain data limited which features could be detected. Immune exposure information for the cohort was limited to CMV serostatus. A cluster of highly shared sequence variants was judged likely to represent a technical artifact of the sequencing pipeline. A further reported finding was that TCR beta sequences accurately predicted the HLA-A and HLA-B alleles for most subjects in the first cohort. Specific HLA alleles were associated with 15,000 to 20,000 TCR beta sequences at a false discovery rate of 0.05 in a later analysis. In a later analysis, HLA-associated TCR beta chains showed more clonal expansion and lower generation probabilities than non-associated chains that were equally common. The 87-base-pair reads could not distinguish some IMGT-functional V segments, including TRBV6-2 and TRBV6-3, so those segments were excluded. A few of the identified cytomegalovirus-associated TCR beta chains were confirmed in vitro to be specific for cytomegalovirus antigens. Broadly in line with IMGT annotations, most TCR beta V segments showed up in productive rearrangements about 87% or about 30% of the time in an earlier analysis of several hundred of the donors. HLA typing was unavailable for some donors at each locus, so association tests used only the typed subset. Most TCR sequences were seen in very few donors, while some public TCRs were found in many individuals. Strong co-occurrence of HLA alleles, especially DR and DQ, made assigning TCR associations to individual alleles difficult. An association between a missense DCLRE1C variant and V-gene and J-gene trimming of TCR beta chains was found in a later genetic analysis and replicated in an independent cohort.

Concerning this clone itself: It has no known antigen specificity. Base qualities are not provided; no much larger clone lies one nucleotide away.

The library was obtained by the immunoSEQ multiplex PCR assay. For the multiplex PCR, a mixture combining 60 forward primers for TCR Vbeta segments and 13 reverse primers for TCR Jbeta segments was used. A multiplex PCR assay on genomic DNA amplified the CDR3 region of rearranged TCR beta genes. The amplified TCR beta libraries were sequenced on the Illumina HiSeq System as 87-base-pair reads. In the paper's pipeline: A later analysis counted some 80 million unique TCR beta chains across the 550 to 700 repertoires, and approximately 11 million of these chains were shared by at least two donors. Raw reads were error-corrected and collapsed into unique sequences by a nearest-neighbor algorithm in which closely related sequences were merged to remove PCR and sequencing errors. To assign V, D and J gene segments, CDR3 sequences were aligned to IMGT reference sequences. For a sequence to be retained, a match of at least six nucleotides was required to both a V gene segment and a J gene segment. Rearrangements were classified as productive when the CDR3 lacked stop codons and remained in frame with V and J, and all other rearrangements were classified as non-productive. Following IMGT convention, CDR3 was defined as the stretch from the second conserved V-encoded cysteine up to the conserved J-encoded phenylalanine. The earlier analysis of some 580 of the donors excluded any sequence lacking an unambiguous match to a single V gene segment. In an earlier analysis of several hundred of the donors, V segments were called functional above 56.7% productive rearrangements and were called segregating when the between-donor standard deviation exceeded 5%. A statistical classification framework was built to diagnose cytomegalovirus status from the catalog of TCR beta chain sequences. A later analysis assigned V and J genes by comparing TCR nucleotide sequences with IMGT/GENE-DB human TR gene sequences. Using the TCRdist pipeline, a later analysis assigned CDR3 sequences along with most-parsimonious VDJ recombination scenarios. A later analysis defined each TCR beta chain by its CDR3 amino acid sequence plus V-gene family, and excluded reads lacking a unique V-gene family. As a way to deal with suspected cross-contamination and a sequencing artifact, a later analysis dropped under 600 nucleotide sequences that were highly shared and had low generation probability. In a later analysis, a clonal expansion index for each public chain was calculated from normalized within-repertoire ranks of inferred template counts. A later analysis computed generation probabilities with a VDJ recombination model fitted to out-of-frame rearrangements, and checked the results against IGoR. In a later analysis, hypergeometric tests were used to score TCR-TCR, TCR-HLA and TCR-CMV co-occurrence, with a repertoire-size bias correction applied to TCR pairs. False discovery rates were estimated in a later analysis by permuting HLA or CMV assignments 20 times. A later analysis grouped co-occurring TCRs with DBSCAN, adding TCRdist sequence similarity when clustering within HLA-allele-positive subsets. Repertoires with fewer than 30,000 or more than 120,000 public chains, plus five repertoires with anomalous nucleotide sharing, were excluded from co-occurrence clustering. This is the immuneACCESS table as TCRdb keeps it, with only in-frame sequences that have V and J called. A part of the clones is gone; compared with another copy, unresolved V genes explain less than half, and the rest is unexplained. V, J and clone size derive from that table, while D and trimming were established from the DNA sequence. A total of approximately 170,000 clones appear in this sample, 60% to 85% of them only once. Jointly, the top ten make up 0.6% to 0.95% of the sample.

The cohort consisted of approximately 670 healthy bone marrow donors. All cohort members were sampled while nominally healthy, although unrecorded immune exposures were likely present. The donor was CMV seronegative and was included in the group of approximately 350 seronegative cohort members. A peripheral blood sample was collected from each donor, and TCR beta sequencing was performed on peripheral blood mononuclear cells. The Qiagen DNeasy Blood Extraction Kit was used to extract genomic DNA from the blood cell samples. The CDR3 covers 16 residues, taking in both the cysteine and the phenylalanine. Only the CDR3 DNA is retained, 48 bases long and in frame from the first base. CDR1 and CDR2 were assigned from the germline V gene as SGDLS and YYNGEE. V and J are trimmed by 3 bases and 0 bases, and the gene matches miss 6 bases of the junction.

This TCR derives from a female donor in good health and CMV-seronegative. The sample was PBMCs. The rearranged chain carries TRBV9 and TRBJ2-3; a stretch of 8 junction bases matches TRBD2. At the DNA level, the sequence is TGTGCCAGCAGCGCAAGACTAGCGCTGAGCACAGATACGCAGTATTTT. This is translated as CASSARLALSTDTQYF.